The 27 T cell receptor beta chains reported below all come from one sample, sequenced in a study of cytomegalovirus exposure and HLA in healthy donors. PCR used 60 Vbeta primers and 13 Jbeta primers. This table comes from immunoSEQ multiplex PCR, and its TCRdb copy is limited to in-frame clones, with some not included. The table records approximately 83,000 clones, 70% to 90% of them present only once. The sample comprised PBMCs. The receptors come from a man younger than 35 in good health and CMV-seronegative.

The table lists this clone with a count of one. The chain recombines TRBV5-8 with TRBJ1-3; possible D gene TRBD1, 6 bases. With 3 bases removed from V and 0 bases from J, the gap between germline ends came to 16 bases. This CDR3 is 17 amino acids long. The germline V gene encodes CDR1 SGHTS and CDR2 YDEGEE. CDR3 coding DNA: TGTGCCAGCAGCTCACAGGGATTTGGAGTCTCTGGAAACACCATATATTTT. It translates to CASSSQGFGVSGNTIYF. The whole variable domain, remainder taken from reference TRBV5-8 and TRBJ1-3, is EAGVTQSPTHLIKTRGQQATLRCSPISGHTSVYWYQQALGLGLQFLLWYDEGEERNRGNFPPRFSGRQFPNYSSELNVNALELEDSALYLCASSSQGFGVSGNTIYFGEGSWLTVV.

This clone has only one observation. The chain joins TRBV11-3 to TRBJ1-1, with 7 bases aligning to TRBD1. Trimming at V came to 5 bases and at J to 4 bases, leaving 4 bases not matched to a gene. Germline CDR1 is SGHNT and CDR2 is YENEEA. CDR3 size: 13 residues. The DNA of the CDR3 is TGTGCCAGCAGCCCTCCAGGGGGCACTGAAGCTTTCTTT. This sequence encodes CASSPPGGTEAFF.

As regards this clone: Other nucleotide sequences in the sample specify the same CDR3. The CDR3 DNA follows: TGTGCCAGCAGCGTGGGGGCAGGCCCCGAGGGAGCTTTCTTT. It yields the protein CASSVGAGPEGAFF. The rearrangement uses TRBV9 and TRBJ1-1; D is possibly TRBD1 (6 bases). Per germline, CDR1 SGDLS and CDR2 YYNGEE. V lost 2 bases and J 10 bases, leaving 18 bases between the germline ends. The CDR3 consists of 14 residues.

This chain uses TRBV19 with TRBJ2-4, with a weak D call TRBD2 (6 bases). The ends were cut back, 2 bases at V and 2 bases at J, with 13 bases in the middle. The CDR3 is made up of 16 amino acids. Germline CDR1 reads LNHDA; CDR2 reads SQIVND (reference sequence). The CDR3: CASSIQGGSTKNIQYF. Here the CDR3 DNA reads TGTGCCAGTAGTATACAGGGAGGTTCGACCAAAAACATTCAGTACTTC.

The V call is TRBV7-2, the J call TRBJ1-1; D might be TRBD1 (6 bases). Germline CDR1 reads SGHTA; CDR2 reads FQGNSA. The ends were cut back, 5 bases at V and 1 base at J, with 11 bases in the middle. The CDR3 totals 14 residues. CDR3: CASSPETGNTEAFF. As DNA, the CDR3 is TGTGCCAGCAGCCCCGAGACAGGGAACACTGAAGCTTTCTTT. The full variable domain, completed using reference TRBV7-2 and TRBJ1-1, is GAGVSQSPSNKVTEKGKDVELRCDPISGHTALYWYRQSLGQGLEFLIYFQGNSAPDKSGLPSDRFSAERTGGSVSTLTIQRTQQEDSAVYLCASSPETGNTEAFFGQGTRLTVV.

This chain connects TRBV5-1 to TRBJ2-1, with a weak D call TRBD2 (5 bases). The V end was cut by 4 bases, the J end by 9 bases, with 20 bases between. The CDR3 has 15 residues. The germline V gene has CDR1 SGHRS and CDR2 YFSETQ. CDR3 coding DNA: TGCGCCAGCAGCGCGGGCGTCGAGGCGGTTAGTGAGCAGTTCTTC. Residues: CASSAGVEAVSEQFF. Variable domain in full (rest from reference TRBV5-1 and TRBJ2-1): KAGVTQTPRYLIKTRGQQVTLSCSPISGHRSVSWYQQTPGQGLQFLFEYFSETQRNKGNFPGRFSGRQFSNSRSEMNVSTLELGDSALYLCASSAGVEAVSEQFFGPGTRLTVL.

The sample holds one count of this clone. The CDR3 loop reads CASSPTPNGNTEAFF. CDR3 DNA: TGTGCCAGCAGCCCCACCCCAAACGGGAACACTGAAGCTTTCTTT. The chain joins TRBV9 to TRBJ1-1; D not certain. The CDR3 spans 15 residues. Germline V CDR1 and CDR2: SGDLS, YYNGEE. V was cut by 4 bases and J by 1 base, with 14 bases left in between.

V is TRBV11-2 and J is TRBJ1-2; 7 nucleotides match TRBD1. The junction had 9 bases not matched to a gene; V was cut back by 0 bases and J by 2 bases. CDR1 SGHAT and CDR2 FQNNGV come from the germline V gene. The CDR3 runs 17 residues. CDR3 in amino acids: CASSLDTSAGGNYGYTF. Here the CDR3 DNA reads TGTGCCAGCAGCTTAGATACATCGGCAGGGGGGAACTATGGCTACACCTTC.

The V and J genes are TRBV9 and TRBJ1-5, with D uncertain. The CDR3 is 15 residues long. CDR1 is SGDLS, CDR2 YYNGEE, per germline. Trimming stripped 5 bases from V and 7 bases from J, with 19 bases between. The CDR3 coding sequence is TGTGCCAGCAGGGGTAGGTCAGGTGGAGGGCAGCCCCAGCATTTT. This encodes CASRGRSGGGQPQHF.

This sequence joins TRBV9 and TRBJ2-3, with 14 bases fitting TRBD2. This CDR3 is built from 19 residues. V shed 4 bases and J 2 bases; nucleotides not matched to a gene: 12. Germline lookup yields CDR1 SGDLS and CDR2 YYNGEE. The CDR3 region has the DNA TGTGCCAGCAGCCTCCGACTAGCGGGGGGGAGCACCGACACAGATACGCAGTATTTT. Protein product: CASSLRLAGGSTDTDTQYF.

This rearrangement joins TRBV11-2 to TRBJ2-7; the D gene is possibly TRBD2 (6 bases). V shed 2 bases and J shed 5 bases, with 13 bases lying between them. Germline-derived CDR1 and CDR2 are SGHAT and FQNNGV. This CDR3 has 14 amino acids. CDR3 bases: TGTGCCAGCAGCTTAAACGGGGGAGAAGACGAGCAGTACTTC. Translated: CASSLNGGEDEQYF.

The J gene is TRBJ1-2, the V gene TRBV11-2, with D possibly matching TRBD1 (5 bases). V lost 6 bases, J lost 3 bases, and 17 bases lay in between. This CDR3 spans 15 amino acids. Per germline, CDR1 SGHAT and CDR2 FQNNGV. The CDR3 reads CASSLMFGGDYGYTF. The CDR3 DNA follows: TGTGCCAGCAGTTTAATGTTTGGGGGGGACTATGGCTACACCTTC. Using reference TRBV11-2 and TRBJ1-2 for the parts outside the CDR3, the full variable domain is EAGVAQSPRYKIIEKRQSVAFWCNPISGHATLYWYQQILGQGPKLLIQFQNNGVVDDSQLPKDRFSAERLKGVDSTLKIQPAKLEDSAVYLCASSLMFGGDYGYTFGSGTRLTVV.

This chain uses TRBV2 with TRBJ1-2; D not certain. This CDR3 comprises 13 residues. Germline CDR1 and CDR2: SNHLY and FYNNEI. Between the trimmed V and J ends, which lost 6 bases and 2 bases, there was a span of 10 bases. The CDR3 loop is CASSAEGNYGYTF. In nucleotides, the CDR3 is TGTGCCAGCAGCGCAGAGGGAAACTATGGCTACACCTTC.

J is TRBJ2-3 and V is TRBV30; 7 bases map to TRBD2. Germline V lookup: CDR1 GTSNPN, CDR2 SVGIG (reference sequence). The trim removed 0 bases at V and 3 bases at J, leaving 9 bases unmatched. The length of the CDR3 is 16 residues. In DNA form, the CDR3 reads TGTGCCTGGAGTGTAGTTGGGGGGGGTTTTACAGATACGCAGTATTTT. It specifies CAWSVVGGGFTDTQYF.

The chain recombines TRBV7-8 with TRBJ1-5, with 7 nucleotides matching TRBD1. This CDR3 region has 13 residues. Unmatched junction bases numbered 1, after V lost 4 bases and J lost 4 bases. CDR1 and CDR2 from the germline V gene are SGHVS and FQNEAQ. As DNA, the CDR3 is TGTGCCAGCAGCTCGACAGGGAATCAGCCCCAGCATTTT. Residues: CASSSTGNQPQHF. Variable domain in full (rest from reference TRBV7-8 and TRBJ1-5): GAGVSQSPRYKVAKRGQDVALRCDPISGHVSLFWYQQALGQGPEFLTYFQNEAQLDKSGLPSDRFFAERPEGSVSTLKIQRTQQEDSAVYLCASSSTGNQPQHFGDGTRLSIL.

CDR3 nucleotides: TGTGCCAGCAGCCAAGGTGACCGACTAGTACCTCAAGAGACCCAGTACTTC. This encodes CASSQGDRLVPQETQYF. V and J are TRBV4-2 and TRBJ2-5; possibly TRBD2 for D (6 bases). CDR1 is LGHNA and CDR2 is YNFKEQ in the germline V gene. The V gene lost 1 base and the J gene lost 2 bases, with 17 bases spanning the gap. CDR3 size: 17 residues.

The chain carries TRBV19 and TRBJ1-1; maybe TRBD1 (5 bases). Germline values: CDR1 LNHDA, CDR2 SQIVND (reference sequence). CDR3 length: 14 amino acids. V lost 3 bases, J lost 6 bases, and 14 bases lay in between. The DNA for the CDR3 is TGTGCCAGTAGTATGGAGGAGGGGATCTCTGAAGCTTTCTTT. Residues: CASSMEEGISEAFF.

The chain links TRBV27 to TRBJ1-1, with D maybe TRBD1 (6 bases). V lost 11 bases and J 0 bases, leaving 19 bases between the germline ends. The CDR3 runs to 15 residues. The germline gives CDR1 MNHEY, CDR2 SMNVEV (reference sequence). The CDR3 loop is CAPYRAGVMNTEAFF. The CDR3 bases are TGTGCCCCCTACCGGGCAGGGGTTATGAACACTGAAGCTTTCTTT.

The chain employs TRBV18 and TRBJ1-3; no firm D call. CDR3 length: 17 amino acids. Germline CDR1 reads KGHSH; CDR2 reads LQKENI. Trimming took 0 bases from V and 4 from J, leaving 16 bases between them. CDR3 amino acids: CASSPPSGFDGGNTIYF. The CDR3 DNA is TGTGCCAGCTCACCACCGTCGGGGTTTGATGGGGGAAACACCATATATTTT.

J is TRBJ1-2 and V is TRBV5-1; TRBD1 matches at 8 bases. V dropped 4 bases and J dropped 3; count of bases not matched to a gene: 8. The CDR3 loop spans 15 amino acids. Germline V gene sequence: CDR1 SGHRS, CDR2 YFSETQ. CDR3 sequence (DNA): TGCGCCAGCAGCCCAACACCGGACAGGGACTATGGCTACACCTTC. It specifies CASSPTPDRDYGYTF.

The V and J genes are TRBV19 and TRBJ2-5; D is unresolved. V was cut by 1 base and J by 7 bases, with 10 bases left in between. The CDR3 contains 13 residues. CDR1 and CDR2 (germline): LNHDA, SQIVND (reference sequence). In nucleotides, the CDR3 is TGTGCCAGTAGTATAGGTGCAGGTGTGACCCAGTACTTC. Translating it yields CASSIGAGVTQYF.

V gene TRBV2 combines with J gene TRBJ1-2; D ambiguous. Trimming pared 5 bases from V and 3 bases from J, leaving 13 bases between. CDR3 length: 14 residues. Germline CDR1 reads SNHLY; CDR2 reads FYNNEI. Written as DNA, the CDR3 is TGTGCCAGCAGTCCGGAGTCGGGGTACTATGGCTACACCTTC. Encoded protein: CASSPESGYYGYTF.

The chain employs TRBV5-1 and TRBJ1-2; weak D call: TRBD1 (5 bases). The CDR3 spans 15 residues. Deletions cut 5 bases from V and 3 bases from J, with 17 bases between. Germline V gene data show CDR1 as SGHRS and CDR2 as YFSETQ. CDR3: CASRLGGTNDYGYTF. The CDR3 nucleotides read TGCGCCAGCAGGTTAGGAGGGACTAATGACTATGGCTACACCTTC.

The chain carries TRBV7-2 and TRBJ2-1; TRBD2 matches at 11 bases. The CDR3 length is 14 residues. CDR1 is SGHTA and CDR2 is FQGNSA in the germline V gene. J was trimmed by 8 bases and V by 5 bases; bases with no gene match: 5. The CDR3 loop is CASSISGGAHEQFF. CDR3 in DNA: TGTGCCAGCAGCATTAGCGGGGGGGCCCATGAGCAGTTCTTC.

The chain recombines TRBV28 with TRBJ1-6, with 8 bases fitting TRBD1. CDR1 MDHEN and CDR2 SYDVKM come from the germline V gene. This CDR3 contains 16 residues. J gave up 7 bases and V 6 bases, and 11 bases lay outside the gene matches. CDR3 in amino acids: CASRASTGTGNSPLHF. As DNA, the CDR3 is TGTGCCAGCAGGGCCTCCACCGGGACAGGCAATTCACCCCTCCACTTT.

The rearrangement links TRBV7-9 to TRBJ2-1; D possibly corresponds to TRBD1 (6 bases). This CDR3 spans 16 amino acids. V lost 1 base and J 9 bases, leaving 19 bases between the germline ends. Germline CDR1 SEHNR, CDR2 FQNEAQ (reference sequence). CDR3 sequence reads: CASSLVFSRTAGEQFF. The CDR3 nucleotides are TGTGCCAGCAGCTTAGTATTTTCGAGGACAGCCGGTGAGCAGTTCTTC.

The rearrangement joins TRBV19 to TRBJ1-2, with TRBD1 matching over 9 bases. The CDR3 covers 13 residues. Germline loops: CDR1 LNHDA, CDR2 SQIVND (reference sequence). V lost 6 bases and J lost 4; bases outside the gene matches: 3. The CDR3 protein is CASSRDRAYGYTF. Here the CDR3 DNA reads TGTGCCAGTAGCCGGGACAGGGCCTATGGCTACACCTTC.